The 5 T cell receptor beta chains given below trace back to one sample, sequenced in a study of OX40 agonist ivuxolimab in advanced cancers. The data were produced by immunoSEQ multiplex PCR, yet TCRdb's version contains in-frame clones alone and is incomplete. The data contain roughly 80,000 clones, around four fifths of them singletons. The material was CD4+ or CD8+ T cells sorted from blood, obtained in a trial of the OX40 agonist ivuxolimab. The receptor source for this set is an adult with an advanced solid tumor such as melanoma, head and neck, liver or kidney cancer.

The chain uses TRBV19 and TRBJ1-4; 10 bases fit TRBD1. CDR3 size: 15 residues. Germline loops: CDR1 LNHDA, CDR2 SQIVND (reference sequence). J gave up 6 bases and V 5 bases, and 6 bases lay outside the gene matches. The chain's CDR3 is CASSVAGTGDEKLFF. The CDR3 DNA sequence: TGTGCCAGTAGTGTCGCCGGGACAGGGGATGAAAAACTGTTTTTT.

The V call is TRBV2, the J call TRBJ2-7; D gene unclear. V was cut by 6 bases and J by 6 bases, with 12 bases left in between. CDR3 length equals 12 residues. Germline V gene lookup returns CDR1 SNHLY and CDR2 FYNNEI. Written as DNA, the CDR3 is TGTGCCAGCAGGCAGGCTTTGGGCGAGCAGTACTTC. It codes for CASRQALGEQYF.

The CDR3 sequence is CASSFLGTVQETQYF. In DNA form, the CDR3 reads TGTGCCAGCAGCTTCTTAGGGACAGTCCAAGAGACCCAGTACTTC. The chain couples TRBV5-6 to TRBJ2-5, with 7 bases lining up with TRBD1. The germline CDR1 and CDR2 sequences are SGHDT and YYEEEE. There are 15 residues in the CDR3. The junction had 5 bases not matched to a gene; V was cut back by 2 bases and J by 1 base.

The chain links TRBV6-5 to TRBJ2-3; D uncertain. The CDR3 loop spans 12 amino acids. Germline values: CDR1 MNHEY, CDR2 SVGAGI. Trimming took 5 bases from V and 1 from J, leaving 4 bases between them. The CDR3, as DNA: TGTGCCAGCAGTCCCCGCACAGATACGCAGTATTTT. It is translated as CASSPRTDTQYF.

The chain couples TRBV7-3 to TRBJ1-1; D call uncertain. Trimming took 1 base from V and 3 from J, leaving 6 bases between them. Germline V CDR1 and CDR2: SGHTA, FQGTGA. The length of the CDR3 is 13 residues. CDR3 loop: CASSLRGYTEAFF. The CDR3 DNA sequence: TGTGCCAGCAGCTTAAGGGGTTACACTGAAGCTTTCTTT.